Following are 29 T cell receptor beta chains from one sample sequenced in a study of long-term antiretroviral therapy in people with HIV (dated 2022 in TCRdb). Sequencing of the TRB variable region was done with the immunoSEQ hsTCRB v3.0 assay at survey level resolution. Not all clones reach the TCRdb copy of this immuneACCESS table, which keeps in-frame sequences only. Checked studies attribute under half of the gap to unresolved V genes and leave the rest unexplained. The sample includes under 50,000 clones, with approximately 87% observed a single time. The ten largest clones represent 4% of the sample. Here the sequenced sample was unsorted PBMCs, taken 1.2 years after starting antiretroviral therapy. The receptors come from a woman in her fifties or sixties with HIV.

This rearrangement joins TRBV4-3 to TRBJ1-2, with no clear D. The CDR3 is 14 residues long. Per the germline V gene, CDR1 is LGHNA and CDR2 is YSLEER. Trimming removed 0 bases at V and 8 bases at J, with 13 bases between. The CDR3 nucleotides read TGCGCCAGCAGCCAAGATGGAACGGGATTCGGCTACACCTTC. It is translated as CASSQDGTGFGYTF.

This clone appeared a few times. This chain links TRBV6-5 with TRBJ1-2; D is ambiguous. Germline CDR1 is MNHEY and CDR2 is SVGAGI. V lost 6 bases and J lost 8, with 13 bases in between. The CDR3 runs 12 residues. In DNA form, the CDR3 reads TGTGCCAGCAGGGAAACGATGAAGGGCTACACCTTC. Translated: CASRETMKGYTF.

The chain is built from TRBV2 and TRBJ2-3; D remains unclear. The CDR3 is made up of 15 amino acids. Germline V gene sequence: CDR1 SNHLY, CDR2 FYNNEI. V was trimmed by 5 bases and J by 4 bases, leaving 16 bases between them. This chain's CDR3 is CASSRTDLGADTQYF. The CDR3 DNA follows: TGTGCCAGCAGTAGGACGGACCTCGGAGCAGATACGCAGTATTTT. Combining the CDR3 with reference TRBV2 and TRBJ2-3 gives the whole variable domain EPEVTQTPSHQVTQMGQEVILRCVPISNHLYFYWYRQILGQKVEFLVSFYNNEISEKSEIFDDQFSVERPDGSNFTLKIRSTKLEDSAMYFCASSRTDLGADTQYFGPGTRLTVL.

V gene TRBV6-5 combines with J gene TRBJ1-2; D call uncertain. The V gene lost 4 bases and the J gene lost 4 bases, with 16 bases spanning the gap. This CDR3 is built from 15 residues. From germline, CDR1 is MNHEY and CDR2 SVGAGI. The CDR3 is CASSSNPFGPYGYTF. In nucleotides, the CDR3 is TGTGCCAGCAGTTCCAACCCGTTTGGGCCCTATGGCTACACCTTC.

CDR3 sequence reads: CSVGGGLQDTQYF. The CDR3 DNA follows: TGCAGCGTTGGAGGGGGTCTCCAGGATACGCAGTATTTT. The rearrangement links TRBV29-1 to TRBJ2-3; possible D gene TRBD1, 6 bases. CDR3 length: 13 amino acids. Germline loops: CDR1 SQVTM, CDR2 ANQGSEA. The V end was cut by 4 bases, the J end by 6 bases, with 14 bases between.

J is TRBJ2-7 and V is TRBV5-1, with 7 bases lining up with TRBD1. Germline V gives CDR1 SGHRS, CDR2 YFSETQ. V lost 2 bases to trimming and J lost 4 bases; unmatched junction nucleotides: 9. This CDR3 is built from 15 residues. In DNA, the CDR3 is TGCGCCAGCAGCTTCATTCCGGGACAGAGTTACGAGCAGTACTTC. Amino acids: CASSFIPGQSYEQYF.

The CDR3 bases are TGCGCCAGCAGTTCTGACTCCACCCAGTACTTC. It translates to CASSSDSTQYF. This chain uses TRBV5-1 with TRBJ2-5; D call uncertain. Deletions cut 5 bases from V and 8 bases from J, with 10 bases between. CDR1 SGHRS and CDR2 YFSETQ come from the germline V gene. This CDR3 is built from 11 residues.

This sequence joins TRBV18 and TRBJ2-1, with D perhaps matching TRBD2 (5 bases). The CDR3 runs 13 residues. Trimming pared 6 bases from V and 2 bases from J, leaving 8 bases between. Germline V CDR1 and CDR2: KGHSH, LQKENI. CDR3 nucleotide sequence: TGTGCCAGCTCCGTAGCGACCTACAATGAGCAGTTCTTC. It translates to CASSVATYNEQFF.

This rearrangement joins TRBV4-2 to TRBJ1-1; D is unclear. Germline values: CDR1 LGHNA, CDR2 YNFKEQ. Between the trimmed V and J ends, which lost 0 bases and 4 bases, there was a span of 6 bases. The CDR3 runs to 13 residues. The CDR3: CASSQDWGTEAFF. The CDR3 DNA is TGTGCCAGCAGCCAAGACTGGGGCACTGAAGCTTTCTTT.

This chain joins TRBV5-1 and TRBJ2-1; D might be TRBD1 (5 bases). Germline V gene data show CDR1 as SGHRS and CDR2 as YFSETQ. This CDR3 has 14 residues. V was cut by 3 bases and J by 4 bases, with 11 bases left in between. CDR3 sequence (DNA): TGCGCCAGCAGCTATGCCAGGGAATACAATGAGCAGTTCTTC. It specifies CASSYAREYNEQFF.

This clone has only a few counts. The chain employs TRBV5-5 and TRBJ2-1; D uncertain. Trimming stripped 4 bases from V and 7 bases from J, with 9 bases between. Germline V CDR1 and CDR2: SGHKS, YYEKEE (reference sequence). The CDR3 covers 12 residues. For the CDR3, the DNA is TGTGCCAGCAGCCCAATTGCGAATGAGCAGTTCTTC. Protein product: CASSPIANEQFF.

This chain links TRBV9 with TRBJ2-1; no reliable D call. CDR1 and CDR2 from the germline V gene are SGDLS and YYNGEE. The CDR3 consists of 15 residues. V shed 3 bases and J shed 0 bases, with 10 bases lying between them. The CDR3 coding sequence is TGTGCCAGCAGCGCGGACCCGAGCTCCTACAATGAGCAGTTCTTC. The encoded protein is CASSADPSSYNEQFF.

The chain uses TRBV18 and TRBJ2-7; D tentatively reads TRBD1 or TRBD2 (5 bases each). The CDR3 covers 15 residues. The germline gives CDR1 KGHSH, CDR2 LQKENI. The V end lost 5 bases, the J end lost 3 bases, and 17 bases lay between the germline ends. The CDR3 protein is CASSSIAGANYEQYF. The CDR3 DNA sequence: TGTGCCAGCTCATCGATCGCCGGGGCGAACTACGAGCAGTACTTC.

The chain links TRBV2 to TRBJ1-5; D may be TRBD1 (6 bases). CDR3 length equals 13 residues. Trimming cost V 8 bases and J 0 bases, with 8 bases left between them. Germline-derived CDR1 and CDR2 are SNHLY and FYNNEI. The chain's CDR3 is CASGGVSNQPQHF. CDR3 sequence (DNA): TGTGCCAGCGGGGGCGTTAGCAATCAGCCCCAGCATTTT. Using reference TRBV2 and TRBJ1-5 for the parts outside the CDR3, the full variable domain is EPEVTQTPSHQVTQMGQEVILRCVPISNHLYFYWYRQILGQKVEFLVSFYNNEISEKSEIFDDQFSVERPDGSNFTLKIRSTKLEDSAMYFCASGGVSNQPQHFGDGTRLSIL.

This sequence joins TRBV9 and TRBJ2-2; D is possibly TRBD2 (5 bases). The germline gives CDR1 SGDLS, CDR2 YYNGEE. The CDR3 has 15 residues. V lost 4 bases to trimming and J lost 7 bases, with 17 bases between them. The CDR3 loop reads CASSTEGRIGGELFF. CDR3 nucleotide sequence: TGTGCCAGCAGCACCGAGGGTCGTATAGGCGGGGAGCTGTTTTTT.

CDR3 in amino acids: CSVTSTYNEQFF. The DNA of the CDR3 is TGCAGCGTGACTAGCACCTACAATGAGCAGTTCTTC. The genes are TRBV29-1 and TRBJ2-1, with 7 positions matching TRBD2. Germline values: CDR1 SQVTM, CDR2 ANQGSEA. J was trimmed by 2 bases and V by 6 bases; bases with no gene match: 1. The CDR3 sequence is 12 residues long.

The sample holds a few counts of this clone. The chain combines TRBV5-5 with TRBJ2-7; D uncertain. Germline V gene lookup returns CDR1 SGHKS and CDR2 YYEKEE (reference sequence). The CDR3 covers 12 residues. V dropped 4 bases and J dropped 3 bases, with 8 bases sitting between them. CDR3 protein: CASSAQGYEQYF. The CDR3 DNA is TGTGCCAGCAGCGCTCAAGGCTACGAGCAGTACTTC. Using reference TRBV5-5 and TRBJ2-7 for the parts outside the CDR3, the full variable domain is DAGVTQSPTHLIKTRGQQVTLRCSPISGHKSVSWYQQVLGQGPQFIFQYYEKEERGRGNFPDRFSARQFPNYSSELNVNALLLGDSALYLCASSAQGYEQYFGPGTRLTVT.

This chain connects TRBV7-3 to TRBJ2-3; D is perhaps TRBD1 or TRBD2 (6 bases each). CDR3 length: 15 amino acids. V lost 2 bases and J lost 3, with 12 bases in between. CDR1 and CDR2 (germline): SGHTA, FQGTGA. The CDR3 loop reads CASSLGGGKTDTQYF. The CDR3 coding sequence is TGTGCCAGCAGCTTAGGGGGCGGGAAGACAGATACGCAGTATTTT.

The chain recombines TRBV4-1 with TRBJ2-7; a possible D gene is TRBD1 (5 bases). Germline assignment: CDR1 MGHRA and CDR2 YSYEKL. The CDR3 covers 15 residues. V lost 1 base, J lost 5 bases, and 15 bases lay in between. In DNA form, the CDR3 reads TGCGCCAGCAGCCAAGTTCGGCAGGGAATCGACGAGCAGTACTTC. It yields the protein CASSQVRQGIDEQYF.

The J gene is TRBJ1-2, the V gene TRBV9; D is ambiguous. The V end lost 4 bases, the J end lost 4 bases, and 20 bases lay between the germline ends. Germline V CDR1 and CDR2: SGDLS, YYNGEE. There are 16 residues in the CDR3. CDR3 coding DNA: TGTGCCAGCAGCCCCGAGTGGGCGGCAGGTACCTATGGCTACACCTTC. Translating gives CASSPEWAAGTYGYTF. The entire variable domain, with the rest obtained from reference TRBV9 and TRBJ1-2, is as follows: DSGVTQTPKHLITATGQRVTLRCSPRSGDLSVYWYQQSLDQGLQFLIQYYNGEERAKGNILERFSAQQFPDLHSELNLSSLELGDSALYFCASSPEWAAGTYGYTFGSGTRLTVV.

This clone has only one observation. This chain's CDR3 is CASSSPNRGNYGYTF. In DNA form, the CDR3 reads TGTGCCAGCAGTTCCCCCAACAGGGGTAACTATGGCTACACCTTC. V and J are TRBV6-5 and TRBJ1-2; 7 bases align to TRBD1. Germline assignment: CDR1 MNHEY and CDR2 SVGAGI. V was clipped by 4 bases and J by 1 base; unmatched bases: 6. This CDR3 comprises 15 residues.

CDR3 sequence: CASSYRDSLYNEQFF. In nucleotides, the CDR3 is TGTGCCAGCAGCTACCGGGACAGCTTGTACAATGAGCAGTTCTTC. The gene calls are TRBV7-2 and TRBJ2-1; 7 nucleotides match TRBD1. Germline V gene sequence: CDR1 SGHTA, CDR2 FQGNSA. The CDR3 runs 15 residues. The V segment lost 4 bases and the J segment 4 bases; nucleotides outside the gene matches: 7.

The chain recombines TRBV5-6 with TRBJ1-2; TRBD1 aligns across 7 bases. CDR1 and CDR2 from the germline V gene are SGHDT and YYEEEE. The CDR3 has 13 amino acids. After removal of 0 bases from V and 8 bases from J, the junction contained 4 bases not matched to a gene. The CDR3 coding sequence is TGTGCCAGCAGCTTGGGACAGGGTGACGGCTACACCTTC. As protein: CASSLGQGDGYTF. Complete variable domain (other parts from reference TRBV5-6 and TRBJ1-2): DAGVTQSPTHLIKTRGQQVTLRCSPKSGHDTVSWYQQALGQGPQFIFQYYEEEERQRGNFPDRFSGHQFPNYSSELNVNALLLGDSALYLCASSLGQGDGYTFGSGTRLTVV.

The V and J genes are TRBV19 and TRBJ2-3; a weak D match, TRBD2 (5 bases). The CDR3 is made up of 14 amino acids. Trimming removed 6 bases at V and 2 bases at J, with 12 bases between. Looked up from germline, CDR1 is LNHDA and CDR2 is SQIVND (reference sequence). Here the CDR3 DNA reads TGTGCCAGTAGCCTCCTGACTAACACAGATACGCAGTATTTT. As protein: CASSLLTNTDTQYF.

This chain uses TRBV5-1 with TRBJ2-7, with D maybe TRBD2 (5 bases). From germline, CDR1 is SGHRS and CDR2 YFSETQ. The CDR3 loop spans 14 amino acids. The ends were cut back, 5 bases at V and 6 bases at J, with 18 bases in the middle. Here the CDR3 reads CASRIATGSSEQYF. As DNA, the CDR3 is TGCGCCAGCAGGATAGCAACGGGATCTTCCGAGCAGTACTTC.

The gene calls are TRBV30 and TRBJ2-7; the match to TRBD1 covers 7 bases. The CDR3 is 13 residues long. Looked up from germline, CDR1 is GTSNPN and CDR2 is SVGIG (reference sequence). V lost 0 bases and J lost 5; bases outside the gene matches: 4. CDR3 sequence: CAWSVPGGDEQYF. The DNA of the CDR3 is TGTGCCTGGAGTGTACCAGGGGGTGACGAGCAGTACTTC.

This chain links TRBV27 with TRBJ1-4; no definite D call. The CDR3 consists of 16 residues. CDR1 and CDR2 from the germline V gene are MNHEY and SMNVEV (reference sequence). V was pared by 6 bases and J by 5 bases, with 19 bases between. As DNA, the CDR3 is TGTGCCAGCAGAGAGGCACGCGCCGCGGGGAATGAAAAACTGTTTTTT. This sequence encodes CASREARAAGNEKLFF.

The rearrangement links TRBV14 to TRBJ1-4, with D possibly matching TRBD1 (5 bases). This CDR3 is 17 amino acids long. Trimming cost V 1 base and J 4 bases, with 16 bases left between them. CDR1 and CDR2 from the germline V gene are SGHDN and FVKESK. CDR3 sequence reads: CASSQGYSGRINEKLFF. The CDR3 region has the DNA TGTGCCAGCAGCCAAGGATACTCGGGACGGATTAATGAAAAACTGTTTTTT.

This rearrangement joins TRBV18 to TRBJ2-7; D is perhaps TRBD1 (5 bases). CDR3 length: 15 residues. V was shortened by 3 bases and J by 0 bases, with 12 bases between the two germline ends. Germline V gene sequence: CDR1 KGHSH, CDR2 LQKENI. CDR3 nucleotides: TGTGCCAGCTCACCGACAGTCGCCGACTCCTACGAGCAGTACTTC. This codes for CASSPTVADSYEQYF.